Listed below are T cell receptor beta chains from one sample, sequenced in a study of blood T cells in healthy people across ages. TCRdb used MiXCR to reprocess the 5' RACE reads, holding one entry per CDR3 protein. The sample shows around 990,000 distinct CDR3 sequences, 35% to 40% of them seen only once. Sample: blood. The receptors stem from a man between 18 and 29 years old in good health. CDR3s include the opening cysteine and the closing phenylalanine or tryptophan. D genes are given only for firm matches. Only some rows state a clone size, as once, few, many or a class for expanded clones.

TRBJ2-5 | TRBV4-2 | TRBD2 | few | TGTGCCAGCAGCCAAGATGGGACTAGCTTTGAGCAGTACTTC | CASSQDGTSFEQYF
TRBJ2-2 | TRBV20-1 | TRBD2 | . | TGCAGTGCTAGAGATTTTAGCGGGAGCACCGGGGAGCTGTTTTTT | CSARDFSGSTGELFF
TRBJ2-1 | TRBV13 | TRBD2 | . | TGTGCCAGCAGCGGGACTAGCGGGGTATGGAATGAGCAGTTCTTC | CASSGTSGVWNEQFF
TRBJ1-5 | TRBV4-2 | TRBD1 | few | TGTGCCAGCAGCCGATCATCGACAGGGCTAAATCAGCCCCAGCATTTT | CASSRSSTGLNQPQHF
TRBJ2-7 | TRBV10-3 | . | few | TGTGCCATCAGTGAGTCGAAAGCGGCACCCTACAATGAGCAGTACTTC | CAISESKAAPYNEQYF
TRBJ1-2 | TRBV29-1 | . | . | TGCAGCGTTGAAGTATCCAGGGCGGACGGCTACACCTTC | CSVEVSRADGYTF
TRBJ2-4 | TRBV5-1 | . | . | TGCGCCAGCAGCTTTGTCGAAAAGGGAATTAACAGTCAGTACTTC | CASSFVEKGINSQYF
TRBJ1-2 | TRBV7-2 | . | . | TGTGCCAGCAGAGCGGGGTCCCCTCCTTATGGCTACACCTTC | CASRAGSPPYGYTF
TRBJ2-3 | TRBV20-1 | . | few | TGCAGTGCTAGTGAGACGGGCCCAGATACGCAGTATTTT | CSASETGPDTQYF
TRBJ1-1 | TRBV28 | . | . | TGTGCCAGCAGTCTGGTCCCGGGGGAGAGGACTGAAGCTTTCTTT | CASSLVPGERTEAFF
TRBJ1-1 | TRBV3-1 | . | . | TGTGCCAGCAGCGGGTACACTGAAGCTTTCTTT | CASSGYTEAFF
TRBJ1-5 | TRBV25-1 | TRBD1 | few | TGTGCCAGCAGTCCATTCCCCGGGACAGACCCTAGTAATCAGCCCCAGCATTTT | CASSPFPGTDPSNQPQHF
TRBJ1-2 | TRBV20-1 | . | . | TGCAGTGCTAGAGATCCGGGACTCAACTATGGCTACACCTTC | CSARDPGLNYGYTF
TRBJ1-1 | TRBV7-2 | . | . | TGTGCCAGCACTCCTGTCGGGGCCACTGAAGCTTTCTTT | CASTPVGATEAFF
TRBJ2-3 | TRBV20-1 | . | . | TGCAGTGCTAGACGCGACCTGGGTACGCAGTATTTT | CSARRDLGTQYF
TRBJ2-5 | TRBV6-5 | . | . | TGTGCCAGCAGTCTTACCTCAGGGGGGAGGCAAGAGACCCAGTACTTC | CASSLTSGGRQETQYF
TRBJ2-5 | TRBV6-2/TRBV6-3 | TRBD2 | . | TGTGCCAGCAGACCCGCCGGACTAGCGGGAAACAATGAGCAGTACTTC | CASRPAGLAGNNEQYF
TRBJ2-7 | TRBV20-1 | TRBD1 | few | TGCAGTGCTATCGTAGGGACAGGTTATTCCTACGAGCAGTACTTC | CSAIVGTGYSYEQYF
TRBJ1-1 | TRBV2 | . | . | TGTGCCAGCAGTGAATTGTTGGACACTGAAGCTTTCTTT | CASSELLDTEAFF
TRBJ2-7 | TRBV6-6 | . | . | TGTGCCAGCAGTTGCAGCCCTGCGGTCGAGCAGTACTTC | CASSCSPAVEQYF
TRBJ2-3 | TRBV20-1 | TRBD1 | . | TGCAGTGCCCCGGATGCGTCAGGCAGGGGGCGGACAGATACGCAGTATTTT | CSAPDASGRGRTDTQYF
TRBJ1-2 | TRBV12-3/TRBV12-4 | . | . | TGTGCCAGCAGTTTAGAAGGTGGCGCCTATGGCTACACCTTC | CASSLEGGAYGYTF
TRBJ2-3 | TRBV15 | . | . | TGTGCCACCAGCAGAGATTCCCCCAGAGATATAGGACGAGACACAGATACGCAGTATTTT | CATSRDSPRDIGRDTDTQYF
TRBJ1-5 | TRBV27 | . | . | TGTGCCAGCAGATCTACAGGGAATCAGCCCAAGCATTTT | CASRSTGNQPKHF
TRBJ1-1 | TRBV7-3 | . | few | TGTGCCAGCAGCCTCCGGGGTGAGGGCACTGAAGCTTTCTTT | CASSLRGEGTEAFF
TRBJ1-3 | TRBV12-3/TRBV12-4 | . | . | TGTGCCAGCAGCTTGGGTCTCTCTGGAAACACCATATATTTT | CASSLGLSGNTIYF
TRBJ2-3 | TRBV4-1 | . | . | TGCGCCAGCAGCCAAGAGGGGAGACACCGCACAGATACGCAGTATTTT | CASSQEGRHRTDTQYF
TRBJ2-7 | TRBV11-3 | . | few | TGTGCCAGCAGCTTAGGAACACAGGGTTCCTACGAGCAGTACTTC | CASSLGTQGSYEQYF
TRBJ2-1 | TRBV9 | TRBD1 | . | TGTGCCAGCAGCGCAGGACAGGGATCGCAAAATGAGCAGTTCTTC | CASSAGQGSQNEQFF
TRBJ2-5 | TRBV4-3 | TRBD2 | . | TGCGCCAGCAGCCAAGAGCCGGGACTAGCGGGGCTCGTTTCCCAGTACTTC | CASSQEPGLAGLVSQYF
TRBJ2-7 | TRBV28 | . | . | TGTGCCAGCAGTTTCCCGGGCCGCGAGCAGTACTTC | CASSFPGREQYF
TRBJ2-1 | TRBV12-3/TRBV12-4 | . | many | TGTGCCAGCAGTCCGGACCGGAACAATGAGCAGTTCTTC | CASSPDRNNEQFF
TRBJ2-6 | TRBV5-1 | . | . | TGCGCCAGGCCAGGGATTATAAGCTCTGGGACCAACGTCCTGACTTTC | CARPGIISSGTNVLTF
TRBJ1-4 | TRBV7-2 | . | . | TGTGCCAGCAGTTTAACGAGTGCAACTAATGAAAAACTGTTTTTT | CASSLTSATNEKLFF
TRBJ1-2 | TRBV6-2/TRBV6-3 | TRBD1 | . | TGTGCCAGCACCCCTATCGTCGACAGGGGTATCTATGGTTACACCTTC | CASTPIVDRGIYGYTF
TRBJ1-6 | TRBV18 | . | few | TGTGCCGGCCAACCTGCCCAGGGTCATAATTCACCCCTCCACTTT | CAGQPAQGHNSPLHF
TRBJ2-7 | TRBV7-2 | . | . | TGTGCCAGCAGCTTAGGGGTGAAGGGGATTTCTGCCGAGCAGTACTTC | CASSLGVKGISAEQYF
TRBJ2-3 | TRBV5-1 | . | few | TGCGCCAGCAGCTGGGGCGGCGATGGCCCCACAGATACGCAGTATTTT | CASSWGGDGPTDTQYF
TRBJ1-1 | TRBV7-6 | . | . | TGTGCCAGCAGCCCAGTGTCTTTCGTGCGAGAAGCTTTCTTT | CASSPVSFVREAFF
TRBJ2-7 | TRBV2 | . | . | TGTGCCAGCAGTGAAGCCGTAACGTCCTACGAGCAGTACTTC | CASSEAVTSYEQYF
TRBJ2-1 | TRBV5-1 | TRBD1 | . | TGCGCCAGCAGCTTTTCCGGGACAGGCGATTACAATGAGCAGTTCTTC | CASSFSGTGDYNEQFF
TRBJ1-2 | TRBV14 | . | once | TGTGCCAGCAGCCAAGAGGCAGCGCAGGCCACGAGAGGCTACACCTTC | CASSQEAAQATRGYTF
TRBJ1-1 | TRBV20-1 | . | few | TGCAGTGCTAGAGACGCAGGGACGAATTCCGAAACTGAAGCTTTCTTT | CSARDAGTNSETEAFF
TRBJ2-7 | TRBV7-9 | . | . | TGTGCCAGCATCCCACCGCACGGCCACGAGCAGTACTTC | CASIPPHGHEQYF
TRBJ2-5 | TRBV25-1 | . | . | TGTGCCAGCAGTGAGCCCGGGCAAGAGACCCAGTACTTC | CASSEPGQETQYF
TRBJ1-5 | TRBV5-1 | TRBD1 | few | TGCGCCAGCAGCGAAGAGACAGGGAGGATTCCTAGCAATCAGCCCCAGCATTTT | CASSEETGRIPSNQPQHF
TRBJ1-1 | TRBV6-1 | TRBD1 | few | TGTGCCAGCAGCCCCCGACAGGGAGAAGCTTTCTTT | CASSPRQGEAFF
TRBJ2-1 | TRBV2 | TRBD2 | few | TGTGCCAGCGAATACGGGGGGTACAATGAGCAGTTCTTC | CASEYGGYNEQFF
TRBJ2-3 | TRBV5-1 | TRBD1 | . | TGCGCCAGCAGCTGGGGGGCAGGGGGCACGACAGATACGCAGTATTTT | CASSWGAGGTTDTQYF
TRBJ1-2 | TRBV10-3 | . | . | TGTGCCATCAGGCTATCGGACGGCTACACCTTC | CAIRLSDGYTF
TRBJ2-7 | TRBV6-1 | . | . | TGTGCCAGCAGTGAAGCTAGGGGGAACGAGCAGTACTTC | CASSEARGNEQYF
TRBJ1-2 | TRBV7-9 | . | few | TGTGCCAGCAGCCCTAGCAGGACCCCTTACTATGGCTACACCTTC | CASSPSRTPYYGYTF